The 7 T cell receptor beta chains below come from one sample, sequenced in a study of T cells in Graves' hyperthyroidism and ophthalmopathy. RNA transcripts gave rise to amplified TCR beta CDR3 regions. The primer set for the first-round RT-PCR of the TCR CDR3 was HTBI. TCRdb itself ran the multiplex PCR reads through MiXCR, one entry per CDR3 protein. This sample has 690,000 or so distinct CDR3 sequences, with around a sixth found just once. The material sequenced was blood. These receptors all stem from a woman aged 45-60 years with Graves' hyperthyroidism that later progressed to Graves' ophthalmopathy.

At least ten counts were recorded for this clonotype. This chain joins TRBV6-1 and TRBJ2-7; D may be TRBD1 (6 bases). Looked up from germline, CDR1 is MNHNS and CDR2 is SASEGT. This CDR3 has 13 residues. The ends were cut back, 2 bases at V and 3 bases at J, with 8 bases in the middle. CDR3 sequence reads: CASSEYRDYEQYF. For the CDR3, the DNA is TGTGCCAGCAGTGAATACAGGGACTACGAGCAGTACTTC.

J is TRBJ2-1 and V is TRBV4-1; 9 bases match TRBD1. The CDR3 has 15 amino acids. J gave up 7 bases and V 0 bases, and 4 bases lay outside the gene matches. Germline V gene data show CDR1 as MGHRA and CDR2 as YSYEKL. CDR3 bases: TGCGCCAGCAGCCAAGAACAGGGGGCGGGTAATGAGCAGTTCTTC. This translates into CASSQEQGAGNEQFF.

This clonotype appeared many times. V is TRBV30 and J is TRBJ1-4; D ambiguous. With 8 bases removed from V and 5 bases from J, the gap between germline ends came to 18 bases. Germline V gene sequence: CDR1 GTSNPN, CDR2 SVGIG (reference sequence). CDR3 length: 14 amino acids. CDR3 sequence (DNA): TGTGCCACCCCACGCGGAGGGTCCAATGAAAAACTGTTTTTT. Protein product: CATPRGGSNEKLFF.

This clonotype was observed at least ten times. The V and J genes are TRBV5-8 and TRBJ1-1; no clear D gene. Germline V gene data show CDR1 as SGHTS and CDR2 as YDEGEE. The V gene lost 4 bases and the J gene lost 5 bases, with 12 bases spanning the gap. This CDR3 comprises 13 residues. The CDR3 DNA is TGTGCCAGCAGCCCCTACCTTTTGACTGAAGCTTTCTTT. This codes for CASSPYLLTEAFF.

This clonotype appeared once. The chain couples TRBV7-2 to TRBJ2-2; D is undetermined. The length of the CDR3 is 12 residues. The V gene's germline CDR1 is SGHTA and CDR2 FQGNSA. The V end was cut by 5 bases, the J end by 9 bases, with 10 bases between. The CDR3 protein is CASSPVGRELFF. In DNA form, the CDR3 reads TGTGCCAGCAGCCCCGTGGGCCGGGAGCTGTTTTTT.

At least ten counts were recorded for this clonotype. The chain employs TRBV12-3 or TRBV12-4 and TRBJ1-1; D remains ambiguous. V shed 8 bases and J shed 0 bases, with 10 bases lying between them. The CDR3 is 13 residues long. This chain's CDR3 is CASGRSVNTEAFF. DNA of the CDR3: TGTGCCAGCGGACGGTCTGTGAACACTGAAGCTTTCTTT.

The chain is built from TRBV5-4 and TRBJ2-2; D gene uncertain. CDR1 is SGHNT and CDR2 is YYREEE in the germline V gene (reference sequence). CDR3 size: 14 residues. The germline V and J ends were trimmed by 4 bases and 1 base, with 8 bases remaining between them. For the CDR3, the DNA is TGTGCCAGCAGCGCCGCACTGAACACCGGGGAGCTGTTTTTT. Its translation is CASSAALNTGELFF.